Below, one T cell receptor beta chain is given with its context. Investigators isolated RNA and reverse transcribed it into cDNA to act as the sequencing template. TCRdb's table, derived via immunoSEQ multiplex PCR, lists solely in-frame clones and lacks some. The sample shows approximately 180,000 clones, roughly 60% of them seen only once. Germline CDR1 and CDR2: SNHLY and FYNNEI. The V and J ends lost 8 bases and 4 bases, in that order; junction bases with no gene match: 4. The CDR3 runs 13 residues. This record comes from a study of CD8+ T cells in alopecia areata. Sample treatment: oral pan-JAK inhibitor, 5-10 mg twice daily.

Sequenced material: CD4+ T cells sorted from blood, taken at week 24, from a patient treated with tofacitinib. This chain joins TRBV2 and TRBJ2-5, with TRBD1 identical over 10 bases. The receptor was isolated from a human donor with alopecia areata. This CDR3 reads CASCRTGGETQYF. Written as DNA, the CDR3 is TGTGCCAGCTGTAGGACAGGGGGAGAGACCCAGTACTTC. The full variable domain, in which reference TRBV2 and TRBJ2-5 provide the parts outside the CDR3, is EPEVTQTPSHQVTQMGQEVILRCVPISNHLYFYWYRQILGQKVEFLVSFYNNEISEKSEIFDDQFSVERPDGSNFTLKIRSTKLEDSAMYFCASCRTGGETQYFGPGTRLLVL.